This TCR beta chain originates from a study of T cells after yellow fever vaccination. This clonotype occurred many times. Each CDR3 protein gets one entry after TCRdb re-called the 5' RACE reads with MiXCR. The table shows tens of thousands of distinct CDR3 sequences, with under 8% occurring only once. The origin of this receptor is a man between 18 and 29 years old who received the YFV17D yellow fever vaccine. The sequencing here drew on CD8+ T cells sorted from PBMCs, taken around 45 days after the first yellow fever vaccination.

The CDR3 here is CATSREGTGGEDEQFF. Here the CDR3 DNA reads TGTGCCACCAGCAGAGAAGGGACCGGGGGGGAGGATGAGCAGTTCTTC. The chain carries TRBV15 and TRBJ2-1; 8 nucleotides match TRBD2. J was trimmed by 8 bases and V by 0 bases; bases with no gene match: 9. Germline V gives CDR1 LNHNV, CDR2 YYDKDF (reference sequence). This CDR3 region has 16 residues.